This is a list of T cell receptor beta chains from one sample in a study of blood T cell repertoires in COVID-19. Method: immunoSEQ multiplex PCR; TCRdb's copy keeps in-frame clones and lacks some. The profile shows around 200,000 clones, over 80% of them singletons. Sequences were obtained from peripheral blood. The receptors stem from a woman in her forties with COVID-19, enrolled during active disease. CDR3s include the opening cysteine and the closing phenylalanine or tryptophan.

TRBJ1-1,TRBV6-1,CASSEGTGRMGEAFF
TRBJ2-7,TRBV15,CATSRWDQGPRF
TRBJ2-7,TRBV13,CASSLPGGSYEQYF
TRBJ2-3,TRBV28,CASSNVRDTQYF
TRBJ2-5,TRBV1,CTSSQDCLGLASSQETQYF
TRBJ1-1,TRBV6-5,CASSYEGARGTEAFF
TRBJ1-3,TRBV11-2,CASSPHRQGARGNTIYF
TRBJ1-1,TRBV28,CASSTLLGQGSEAFF
TRBJ1-6,TRBV25-1,CASSYRVRDSPLHF
TRBJ1-4,TRBV6-5,CASRTRQGINEKLFF
TRBJ1-1,TRBV10-2,CASSDSQGNTEAFF
TRBJ1-1,TRBV5-5,CASSLGQMNTEAFF
TRBJ1-6,TRBV6-4,CASSRDSNSPLHF
TRBJ2-7,TRBV14,CASSQSLAPYEQYF
TRBJ2-7,TRBV7-8,CASSLGLLATYEQYF
TRBJ1-1,TRBV7-9,CASSLQGTGAFF
TRBJ2-1,TRBV7-6,CASSLRQGLARNNEQFF
TRBJ1-6,TRBV6-1,CASSGDRANYNSPLHF
TRBJ1-4,TRBV2,CASSTGQGVEKLFF
TRBJ1-2,TRBV7-9,CASSGRGPYGYTF
TRBJ2-1,TRBV14,CASSLRSGGLEFF
TRBJ2-5,TRBV5-4,CASSRSQGAEETQYF
TRBJ2-7,TRBV29-1,CSVQGPTSYEQYF
TRBJ1-3,TRBV6-5,CASSDGGGNTIYF
TRBJ2-4,TRBV4-1,CASSGTSARGNIQYF
TRBJ2-7,TRBV10-2,CASSSTSFSYEQYF
TRBJ2-7,TRBV19,CASTPDRGKEQYF
TRBJ1-4,TRBV27,CASSRNSATNEKLFF
TRBJ1-1,TRBV6-5,CASSRTGQMNTEAFF
TRBJ1-6,TRBV3-1/TRBV3-2,CASSHAGTGRSPLHF
TRBJ1-4,TRBV7-8,CASSPAGLRNEKLFF
TRBJ1-2,TRBV5-4,CASSVSTEPYGYTF
TRBJ2-1,TRBV28,CASSLRESSYNEQFF
TRBJ1-5,TRBV28,CASTQGVGNQPQHF
TRBJ1-1,TRBV7-9,CASSLAGRVITEAFF
TRBJ1-2,TRBV19,CASIQGQERYYGYTF
TRBJ2-2,TRBV29-1,CSVGTGGGELFF
TRBJ1-6,TRBV14,CASSHRGSSYNSPLHF
TRBJ2-1,TRBV7-3,CASSSLAGGGEQFF